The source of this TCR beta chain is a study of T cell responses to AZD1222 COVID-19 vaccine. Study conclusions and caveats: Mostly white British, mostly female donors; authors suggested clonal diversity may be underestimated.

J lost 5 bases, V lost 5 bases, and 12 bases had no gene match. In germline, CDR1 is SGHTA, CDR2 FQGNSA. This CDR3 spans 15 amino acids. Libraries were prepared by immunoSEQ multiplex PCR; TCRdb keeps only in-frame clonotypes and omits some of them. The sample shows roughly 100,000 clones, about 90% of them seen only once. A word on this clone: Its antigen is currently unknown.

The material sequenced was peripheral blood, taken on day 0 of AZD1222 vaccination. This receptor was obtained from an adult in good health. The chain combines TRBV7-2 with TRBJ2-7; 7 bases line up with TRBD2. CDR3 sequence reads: CASSRRNGGRDEQYF. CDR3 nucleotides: TGTGCCAGCAGCCGTCGCAACGGGGGGAGGGACGAGCAGTACTTC.